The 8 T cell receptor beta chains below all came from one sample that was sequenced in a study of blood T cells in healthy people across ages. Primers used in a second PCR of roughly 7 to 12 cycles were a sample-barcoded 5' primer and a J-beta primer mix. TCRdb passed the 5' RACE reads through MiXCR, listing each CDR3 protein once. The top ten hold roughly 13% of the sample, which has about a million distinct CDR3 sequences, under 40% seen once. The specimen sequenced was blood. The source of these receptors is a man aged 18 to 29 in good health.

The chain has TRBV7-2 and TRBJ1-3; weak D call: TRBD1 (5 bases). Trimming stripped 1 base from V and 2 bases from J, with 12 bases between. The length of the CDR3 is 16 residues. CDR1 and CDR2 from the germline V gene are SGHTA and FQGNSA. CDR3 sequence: CASSLGAQGAGNTIYF. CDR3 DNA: TGTGCCAGCAGCTTAGGGGCGCAGGGTGCTGGAAACACCATATATTTT.

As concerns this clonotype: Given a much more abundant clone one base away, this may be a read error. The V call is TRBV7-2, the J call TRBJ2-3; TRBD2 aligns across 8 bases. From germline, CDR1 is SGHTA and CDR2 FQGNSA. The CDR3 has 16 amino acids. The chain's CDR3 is CASSQHGGGTTDTRYF. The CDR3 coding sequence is TGTGCCAGCAGCCAACACGGCGGGGGGACCACAGATACGCGGTATTTT.

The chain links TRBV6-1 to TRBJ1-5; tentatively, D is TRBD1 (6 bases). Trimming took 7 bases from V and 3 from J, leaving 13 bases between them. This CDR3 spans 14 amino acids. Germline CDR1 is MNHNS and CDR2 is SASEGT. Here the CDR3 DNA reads TGTGCCAGCACCGTACAGGGTTTCAATCAGCCCCAGCATTTT. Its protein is CASTVQGFNQPQHF.

The CDR3 spells CASSLFEGEQYF. The CDR3 DNA follows: TGTGCCAGCAGTTTATTTGAGGGGGAGCAGTACTTC. This chain uses TRBV28 with TRBJ2-7; D tentatively fits TRBD1 or TRBD2 (5 bases each). Per the germline V gene, CDR1 is MDHEN and CDR2 is SYDVKM. This CDR3 is built from 12 residues. V lost 1 base and J 7 bases, leaving 8 bases between the germline ends.

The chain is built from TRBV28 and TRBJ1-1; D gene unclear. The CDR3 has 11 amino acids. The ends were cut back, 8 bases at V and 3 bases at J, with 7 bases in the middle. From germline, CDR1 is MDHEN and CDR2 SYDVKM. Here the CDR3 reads CASCQDTEAFF. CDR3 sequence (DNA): TGTGCCAGCTGTCAGGACACTGAAGCTTTCTTT.

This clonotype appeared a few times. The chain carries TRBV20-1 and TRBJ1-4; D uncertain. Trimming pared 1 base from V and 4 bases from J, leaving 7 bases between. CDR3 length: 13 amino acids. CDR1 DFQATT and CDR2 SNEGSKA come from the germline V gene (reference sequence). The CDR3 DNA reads TGCAGTGCTAGAGTTCTTTATAATGAAAAACTGTTTTTT. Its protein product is CSARVLYNEKLFF.

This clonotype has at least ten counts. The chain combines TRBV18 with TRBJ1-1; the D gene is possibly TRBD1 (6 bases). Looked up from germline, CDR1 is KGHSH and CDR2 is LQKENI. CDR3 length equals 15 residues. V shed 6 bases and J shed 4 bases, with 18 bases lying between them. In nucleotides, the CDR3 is TGTGCCAGCTCCCCCACCCAGGACAGAGGCACTGAAGCTTTCTTT. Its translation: CASSPTQDRGTEAFF.

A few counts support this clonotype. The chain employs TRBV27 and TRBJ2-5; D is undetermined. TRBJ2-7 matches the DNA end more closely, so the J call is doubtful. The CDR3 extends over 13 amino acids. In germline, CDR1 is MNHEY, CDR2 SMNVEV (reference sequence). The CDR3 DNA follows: TGTGCCAGCAGTTTATCCAGGTCCCACGAGCAGTACTTC. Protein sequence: CASSLSRSHEQYF.